The entry below describes one T cell receptor beta chain. The table came from immunoSEQ multiplex PCR; TCRdb's copy has only in-frame clones and leaves some out. The profile shows about 120,000 clones, approximately 83% of them singletons. These data are taken from a study of blood T cell repertoires in COVID-19. About the study: Samples came from the United States, Italy and Spain, spanning acute and convalescent COVID-19. Sources were T cells, B-cell-depleted T cells, or PBMCs; the material itself was cDNA or gDNA.

The sequenced sample consisted of peripheral blood. The sequence was collected from a woman over 75 with acute or convalescent COVID-19.

CDR3 bases: TGTGCCAGTAACTTCGGGAGGGGGACCCTGAACACTGAAGCTTTCTTT. It translates to CASNFGRGTLNTEAFF. The chain is built from TRBV19 and TRBJ1-1, with D possibly matching TRBD1 (6 bases). There are 16 residues in the CDR3. Trimming shortened V by 7 bases and J by 0 bases, and 18 bases separated the two germline ends. Germline V CDR1 and CDR2: LNHDA, SQIVND (reference sequence).